This is a list of T cell receptor beta chains from one sample in a study of cytomegalovirus exposure and HLA in healthy donors. Assay: immunoSEQ multiplex PCR; the TCRdb copy retains only in-frame clones and omits some. The table has about 56,000 clones, approximately 92% seen once. The sample taken for sequencing was PBMCs. These receptors were collected from a man in his late teens or twenties in good health and CMV-seronegative. The CDR3 runs from the conserved cysteine through the conserved F or W. Fields, in order: CDR3 length, J gene, V gene, clone size, D gene, CDR3 protein, CDR3 DNA. The D gene is left open where the match is weak. Clone sizes are given selectively: once, few, many, or a class where the clone is expanded.

13	TRBJ2-1	TRBV15	NA	TRBD1	CATSGTGWGEQFF	TGTGCCACCAGCGGGACAGGTTGGGGTGAGCAGTTCTTC
17	TRBJ2-7	TRBV2	NA	TRBD1	CASSEPRGSIGAYEQYF	TGTGCCAGCAGTGAGCCCAGGGGGAGTATTGGAGCCTACGAGCAGTACTTC
17	TRBJ2-7	TRBV7-2	NA	TRBD1	CASSPAPDRVTSYEQYF	TGTGCCAGCAGCCCCGCCCCGGACAGGGTAACCTCCTACGAGCAGTACTTC
14	TRBJ1-2	TRBV27	NA	NA	CASSFGQGGYGYTF	TGTGCCAGCAGTTTTGGGCAGGGTGGCTATGGCTACACCTTC
15	TRBJ2-3	TRBV5-1	NA	TRBD2	CASSRGTSGTDTQYF	TGCGCCAGCAGCCGGGGGACTAGCGGCACAGATACGCAGTATTTT
11	TRBJ1-1	TRBV20-1	NA	NA	CSAPGEFEAFF	TGCAGTGCTCCAGGGGAATTTGAGGCTTTCTTT
14	TRBJ2-5	TRBV5-1	NA	TRBD2	CASSPGTSKETQYF	TGCGCCAGCAGCCCCGGGACTAGCAAAGAGACCCAGTACTTC
17	TRBJ1-2	TRBV5-1	NA	TRBD1	CASSLSGGGTGAYGYTF	TGCGCCAGCAGCTTATCGGGGGGAGGGACAGGAGCCTATGGCTACACCTTC
11	TRBJ2-1	TRBV28	NA	NA	CASSLPREQFF	TGTGCCAGCAGTCTTCCTCGGGAGCAGTTCTTC
15	TRBJ2-2	TRBV28	NA	TRBD2	CASQGLGENTGELFF	TGTGCCAGCCAAGGACTAGGCGAGAACACCGGGGAGCTGTTTTTT
15	TRBJ1-2	TRBV28	NA	TRBD1	CASSSLTGDGYGYTF	TGTGCCAGCAGTTCCCTGACAGGGGACGGCTATGGCTACACCTTC
19	TRBJ2-6	TRBV6-1	NA	TRBD2	CASSVSGLAGVGGANVLTF	TGTGCCAGCAGTGTATCGGGACTAGCGGGAGTGGGTGGGGCCAACGTCCTGACTTTC
13	TRBJ1-1	TRBV10-2	NA	NA	CASSRSDLTEAFF	TGCGCCAGCAGTCGAAGCGATCTCACTGAAGCTTTCTTT
18	TRBJ2-1	TRBV2	once	TRBD2	CASSARPGLAGAYNEQFF	TGTGCCAGCAGTGCTCGGCCCGGACTAGCGGGAGCATACAATGAGCAGTTCTTC
12	TRBJ1-2	TRBV18	once	NA	CASSPRGGGYTF	TGTGCCAGCTCACCCCGGGGGGGCGGCTACACCTTC
13	TRBJ1-2	TRBV6-5	NA	NA	CASSLTDNYGYTF	TGTGCCAGCAGCCTGACAGATAACTATGGCTACACCTTC
17	TRBJ2-1	TRBV7-2	NA	TRBD2	CASSLVLTSGVYNEQFF	TGTGCCAGCAGCTTAGTCCTGACTAGCGGGGTATACAATGAGCAGTTCTTC
16	TRBJ1-5	TRBV18	NA	TRBD1	CASSPSSTGESQPQHF	TGTGCCAGCTCACCTTCTTCCACAGGGGAATCGCAGCCCCAGCATTTT
16	TRBJ2-1	TRBV11-3	NA	NA	CASSLGSGDRRNEQFF	TGTGCCAGCAGCTTAGGATCCGGGGATAGACGAAATGAGCAGTTCTTC
14	TRBJ2-1	TRBV4-2	NA	NA	CASSQAEYGNEQFF	TGTGCCAGCAGCCAAGCAGAGTACGGGAATGAGCAGTTCTTC
16	TRBJ2-1	TRBV18	NA	TRBD2	CASSGLAGGLLGEQFF	TGTGCCAGCTCGGGCCTAGCGGGAGGGCTCCTAGGTGAGCAGTTCTTC
15	TRBJ2-7	TRBV10-3	NA	TRBD1	CAISGTGQGGLEQYF	TGTGCCATCAGTGGTACGGGACAGGGCGGTCTGGAGCAGTACTTC